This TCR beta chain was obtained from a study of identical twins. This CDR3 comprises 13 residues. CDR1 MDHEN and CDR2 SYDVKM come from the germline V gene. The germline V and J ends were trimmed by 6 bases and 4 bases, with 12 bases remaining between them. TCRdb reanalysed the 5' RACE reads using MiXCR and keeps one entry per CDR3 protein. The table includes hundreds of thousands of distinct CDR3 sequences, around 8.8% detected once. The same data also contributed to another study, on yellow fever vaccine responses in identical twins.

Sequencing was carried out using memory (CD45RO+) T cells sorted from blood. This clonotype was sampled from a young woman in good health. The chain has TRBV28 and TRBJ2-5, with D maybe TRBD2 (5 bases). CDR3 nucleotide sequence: TGTGCCAGCAGACTAGAGAATCGAGAGACCCAGTACTTC. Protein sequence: CASRLENRETQYF.